Below are 27 T cell receptor beta chains sequenced from a single sample in a study of cytomegalovirus exposure and HLA in healthy donors. 60 Vbeta and 13 Jbeta primers were used in PCR. Assay used: immunoSEQ multiplex PCR; TCRdb lists only in-frame clones, some missing. The sample shows 100,000 to 150,000 clones, around 77% of them seen only once. Material: PBMCs. All receptors come from a male donor in good health and CMV-seropositive.

A few counts support this clone. The chain uses TRBV19 and TRBJ2-1; possible D gene TRBD2, 6 bases. The V gene lost 1 base and the J gene lost 1 base, with 11 bases spanning the gap. CDR3 length equals 16 residues. The germline V gene has CDR1 LNHDA and CDR2 SQIVND (reference sequence). The chain's CDR3 is CASSIAAGWSYNEQFF. CDR3 bases: TGTGCCAGTAGTATAGCTGCGGGATGGTCCTACAATGAGCAGTTCTTC.

There are a few counts of this clone. This rearrangement joins TRBV6-6 to TRBJ1-4, with a tentative D call TRBD1 (6 bases). This CDR3 has 15 amino acids. V gave up 6 bases and J gave up 0 bases, with 11 bases separating them. Looked up from germline, CDR1 is MNHNY and CDR2 is SVGAGI (reference sequence). The CDR3 nucleotides read TGTGCCAGCAGCCGGGGGGACACAACTAATGAAAAACTGTTTTTT. This sequence encodes CASSRGDTTNEKLFF.

The chain uses TRBV18 and TRBJ2-5; 11 positions agree with TRBD2. The CDR3 totals 16 residues. Germline V CDR1 and CDR2: KGHSH, LQKENI. After removal of 5 bases from V and 1 base from J, the junction contained 6 bases not matched to a gene. CDR3 in amino acids: CASSMGTSGTQETQYF. As DNA, the CDR3 is TGTGCCAGCTCAATGGGGACTAGCGGAACCCAAGAGACCCAGTACTTC.

The J gene is TRBJ1-1, the V gene TRBV7-9; no reliable D call. CDR3 size: 13 residues. Germline V lookup: CDR1 SEHNR, CDR2 FQNEAQ (reference sequence). V was clipped by 1 base and J by 4 bases, with 7 bases between them. The CDR3 protein is CASSLEYGTEAFF. As DNA, the CDR3 is TGTGCCAGCAGCTTAGAGTACGGCACTGAAGCTTTCTTT.

The rearrangement links TRBV19 to TRBJ1-1; tentative D call: TRBD1 (5 bases). Germline V CDR1 and CDR2: LNHDA, SQIVND (reference sequence). V gave up 5 bases and J gave up 5 bases, with 21 bases separating them. The CDR3 spans 16 residues. The CDR3 DNA follows: TGTGCCAGTAGTCGGGTGGGGCTCCTCCCGAGAACTGAAGCTTTCTTT. Amino acid sequence: CASSRVGLLPRTEAFF.

This clone has just a few counts. This chain joins TRBV6-5 and TRBJ2-7, with D perhaps TRBD1 (7 bases). This CDR3 contains 14 residues. CDR1 is MNHEY and CDR2 is SVGAGI in the germline V gene. The V end was cut by 7 bases, the J end by 3 bases, with 16 bases between. As DNA, the CDR3 is TGTGCCAGCACCCCTCGCGGGGACAGCTACGAGCAGTACTTC. Amino acids: CASTPRGDSYEQYF.

The chain uses TRBV28 and TRBJ1-5; D not resolved. Per germline, CDR1 MDHEN and CDR2 SYDVKM. V lost 2 bases to trimming and J lost 7 bases, with 12 bases between them. This CDR3 contains 14 residues. Here the CDR3 DNA reads TGTGCCAGCAGTTTAATGACTAGGGAGCAGCCCCAGCATTTT. This codes for CASSLMTREQPQHF.

V is TRBV14 and J is TRBJ1-4; 7 nucleotides line up with TRBD1. Germline CDR1 is SGHDN and CDR2 is FVKESK. After removal of 4 bases from V and 4 bases from J, the junction contained 6 bases not matched to a gene. The CDR3 loop spans 15 amino acids. The CDR3 reads CASSRGTALNEKLFF. CDR3 bases: TGTGCCAGCAGCCGGGGGACAGCCCTTAATGAAAAACTGTTTTTT.

This clone was recorded once. For the CDR3, the DNA is TGTGCCAGCTCGGACAGGGCTAATTCACCCCTCCACTTT. Its protein is CASSDRANSPLHF. This rearrangement joins TRBV28 to TRBJ1-6, with 8 positions matching TRBD1. CDR1 and CDR2 (germline): MDHEN, SYDVKM. CDR3 length: 13 residues. V shed 8 bases, J shed 6 bases, and the junction held 3 bases outside the gene matches.

The chain couples TRBV18 to TRBJ1-2, with a possible D match to TRBD1 (6 bases). There are 18 residues in the CDR3. Germline CDR1 is KGHSH and CDR2 is LQKENI. Trimming removed 2 bases at V and 3 bases at J, with 22 bases between. CDR3 residues: CASSPSPAGEGFYYGYTF. CDR3 nucleotide sequence: TGTGCCAGCTCACCATCCCCGGCAGGGGAAGGTTTCTACTATGGCTACACCTTC. Full variable domain (outside the CDR3, taken from reference TRBV18 and TRBJ1-2): NAGVMQNPRHLVRRRGQEARLRCSPMKGHSHVYWYRQLPEEGLKFMVYLQKENIIDESGMPKERFSAEFPKEGPSILRIQQVVRGDSAAYFCASSPSPAGEGFYYGYTFGSGTRLTVV.

The V gene is TRBV18, the J gene TRBJ1-2, with 9 bases fitting TRBD1. Trimming removed 6 bases from V and 2 bases from J; junction bases left unmatched: 4. Germline loops: CDR1 KGHSH, CDR2 LQKENI. This CDR3 contains 14 residues. This chain's CDR3 is CASSRTGVNYGYTF. CDR3 in DNA: TGTGCCAGCTCGCGGACAGGGGTAAACTATGGCTACACCTTC.

The V call is TRBV28, the J call TRBJ1-1, with 7 bases aligning to TRBD1. Germline values: CDR1 MDHEN, CDR2 SYDVKM. Losses at the gene ends were 5 bases for V and 7 bases for J; bases not matched to a gene: 7. This CDR3 region has 13 residues. CDR3 sequence reads: CASSVTGAVEAFF. The CDR3 nucleotides read TGTGCCAGCAGTGTTACAGGGGCGGTTGAAGCTTTCTTT.

The chain carries TRBV5-1 and TRBJ2-2, with D hard to call. The V end lost 2 bases, the J end lost 6 bases, and 11 bases lay between the germline ends. Germline CDR1 and CDR2: SGHRS and YFSETQ. This CDR3 spans 14 amino acids. The chain's CDR3 is CASSLRSAPGELFF. CDR3 nucleotide sequence: TGCGCCAGCAGCTTAAGGAGTGCCCCCGGGGAGCTGTTTTTT.

The gene calls are TRBV30 and TRBJ1-5, with D hard to call. The V gene's germline CDR1 is GTSNPN and CDR2 SVGIG (reference sequence). The germline V and J ends were trimmed by 3 bases and 4 bases, with 13 bases remaining between them. This CDR3 comprises 14 residues. The CDR3 sequence: CAWSIGGGNQPQHF. Written as DNA, the CDR3 is TGTGCCTGGAGCATTGGTGGAGGGAATCAGCCCCAGCATTTT.

This clone was seen a handful of times. The V call is TRBV19, the J call TRBJ1-5; a possible D gene is TRBD1 (6 bases). Trimming shortened V by 11 bases and J by 4 bases, and 15 bases separated the two germline ends. In germline, CDR1 is LNHDA, CDR2 SQIVND (reference sequence). This CDR3 region has 13 residues. CDR3 region: CAGGTGWNQPQHF. In nucleotides, the CDR3 is TGTGCCGGGGGCACAGGGTGGAATCAGCCCCAGCATTTT.

V and J are TRBV18 and TRBJ2-7, with TRBD1 as a possible D gene (5 bases). This CDR3 spans 14 amino acids. V shed 4 bases and J shed 2 bases, with 12 bases lying between them. CDR1 and CDR2 from the germline V gene are KGHSH and LQKENI. The CDR3 here is CASSQDPGTYEQYF. CDR3 sequence (DNA): TGTGCCAGCTCACAAGACCCAGGGACCTACGAGCAGTACTTC.

The chain is built from TRBV7-9 and TRBJ1-1; TRBD1 matches at 7 bases. Germline V gives CDR1 SEHNR, CDR2 FQNEAQ (reference sequence). CDR3 length: 13 amino acids. After removal of 1 base from V and 12 bases from J, the junction contained 8 bases not matched to a gene. CDR3 residues: CASSLGEGALTFF. CDR3 DNA sequence: TGTGCCAGCAGCTTAGGAGAGGGGGCCTTGACTTTCTTT.

This sequence joins TRBV18 and TRBJ2-5; weak D call: TRBD1 (6 bases). Trimming shortened V by 5 bases and J by 3 bases, and 13 bases separated the two germline ends. The CDR3 has 14 residues. Germline CDR1 KGHSH, CDR2 LQKENI. CDR3 nucleotides: TGTGCCAGCTCATTCGGGCGACAGGAAGAGACCCAGTACTTC. It is translated as CASSFGRQEETQYF.

This chain joins TRBV28 and TRBJ1-5; D uncertain. V was clipped by 3 bases and J by 7 bases, with 10 bases between them. Germline CDR1 reads MDHEN; CDR2 reads SYDVKM. The CDR3 has 13 amino acids. CDR3 DNA sequence: TGTGCCAGCAGTTTGCGCCTTGAACAGCCCCAGCATTTT. This sequence encodes CASSLRLEQPQHF.

The chain carries TRBV6-6 and TRBJ2-5; TRBD1 matches at 7 bases. The ends lost 2 bases at V and 5 bases at J; junction bases unmatched: 5. In germline, CDR1 is MNHNY, CDR2 SVGAGI (reference sequence). CDR3 length: 14 amino acids. For the CDR3, the DNA is TGTGCCAGCAGTTACCTGACAGGGATGGAGACCCAGTACTTC. Protein sequence: CASSYLTGMETQYF.

The rearrangement joins TRBV5-1 to TRBJ2-3; a possible D gene is TRBD1 (6 bases). CDR3 length: 14 residues. The germline V gene has CDR1 SGHRS and CDR2 YFSETQ. Between the trimmed V and J ends, which lost 4 bases and 6 bases, there was a span of 15 bases. In DNA, the CDR3 is TGCGCCAGCAGCCAAATACAGGGCTACGATACGCAGTATTTT. Amino acid sequence: CASSQIQGYDTQYF.

The V and J genes are TRBV7-2 and TRBJ2-5, with TRBD2 identical over 7 bases. The germline V gene encodes CDR1 SGHTA and CDR2 FQGNSA. V lost 5 bases and J lost 5; bases outside the gene matches: 8. The CDR3 covers 14 residues. CDR3 nucleotide sequence: TGTGCCAGCAGCACACTAGCGTACGGGGAGACCCAGTACTTC. Its protein product is CASSTLAYGETQYF.

This sequence joins TRBV9 and TRBJ2-7, with a weak D call TRBD2 (6 bases). Trimming shortened V by 3 bases and J by 0 bases, and 13 bases separated the two germline ends. This CDR3 region has 15 residues. CDR1 SGDLS and CDR2 YYNGEE come from the germline V gene. The CDR3 DNA sequence: TGTGCCAGCAGCGGAAGCAGCGGGCCCTCCTACGAGCAGTACTTC. Amino acid sequence: CASSGSSGPSYEQYF.

Notes on this clone: A junction boundary mismatches the germline segment, possibly from a read error. The chain combines TRBV28 with TRBJ2-4; the match to TRBD2 covers 10 bases. This CDR3 has 20 amino acids. Per germline, CDR1 MDHEN and CDR2 SYDVKM. The CDR3 DNA sequence: TGTGCCAGCAGTTTAGCTAGCGGGAGTGACCGGGTTGTGTCCAAAAACAGTCAGTACTTC. Translating it yields CASSLASGSDRVVSKNSQYF.

The chain is built from TRBV6-1 and TRBJ2-7; D perhaps matches TRBD1 (6 bases). Germline CDR1 is MNHNS and CDR2 is SASEGT. V lost 1 base to trimming and J lost 6 bases, with 13 bases between them. CDR3 length equals 14 residues. The CDR3 DNA reads TGTGCCAGCAGTGAAGGTTGGCAGGGGAGCGAGCAGTACTTC. Protein: CASSEGWQGSEQYF.

This clone was picked up one time. This CDR3 reads CASSQGSATNYGYTF. CDR3 nucleotide sequence: TGCGCCAGCAGCCAAGGGTCCGCTACTAACTATGGCTACACCTTC. V gene TRBV4-1 combines with J gene TRBJ1-2; no firm D call. Germline V gene data show CDR1 as MGHRA and CDR2 as YSYEKL. V was shortened by 1 base and J by 0 bases, with 9 bases between the two germline ends. This CDR3 spans 15 amino acids.

The CDR3 DNA reads as TGTGCCAGCAGCCCGGTGGGGGGCTCCTACAATGAGCAGTTCTTC. It encodes CASSPVGGSYNEQFF. The chain links TRBV7-2 to TRBJ2-1, with D maybe TRBD2 (6 bases). The CDR3 sequence is 15 residues long. Germline lookup yields CDR1 SGHTA and CDR2 FQGNSA. The ends were cut back, 5 bases at V and 0 bases at J, with 11 bases in the middle.